This T cell receptor beta chain was recorded in a study of CD4+ T cells in melanoma. About this clone itself: Its target is unknown.

V dropped 0 bases and J dropped 12; count of bases not matched to a gene: 14. Germline loops: CDR1 MNHNS, CDR2 SASEGT. The length of the CDR3 is 17 residues. The study, taken as a whole, reports: A reported correlation linked neoantigen-specific CD4+ T cells to CD8+, macrophage and B cell function. Neoantigen-specific CD4+ T cells in melanoma reportedly had diverse differentiation states.

The protocol was immunoSEQ multiplex PCR, while the TCRdb copy is restricted to in-frame clones and leaves out a portion. The sample holds about 14,000 clones, approximately 70% seen once. Specimen: cells from a culture (not recorded whether cultured in vitro). This sequence was found in a human donor with melanoma. The rearrangement joins TRBV6-1 to TRBJ2-1; TRBD2 agrees at 10 bases. CDR3 loop: CASSEAGTSGAVGGQFF. For the CDR3, the DNA is TGTGCCAGCAGTGAAGCGGGTACTAGCGGGGCGGTAGGCGGGCAGTTCTTC.